This T cell receptor (beta chain) was obtained from a study of a mutant IDH1 vaccine in newly diagnosed glioma. Study information: Earlier care involved radiotherapy, temozolomide, or both, and the majority received both. General observations from the study: Vaccine-induced immune responses were detected in roughly 93% of patients.

Looked up from germline, CDR1 is SGHVS and CDR2 is FQNEAQ. The CDR3 is 15 residues long. The junction had 7 bases not matched to a gene; V was cut back by 5 bases and J by 4 bases. Only in-frame clones appear in the TCRdb table, and some are missing; sequencing was by immunoSEQ multiplex PCR. The sample has 25,000 to 30,000 clones, around 80% seen once. This sample's time point: week 35, safety follow-up. Each dose of the vaccine consisted of 300 ug of mutant IDH1 20-mer peptide, with topical imiquimod. Eight vaccinations reached patients in weeks 1, 3, 5, 7, 11, 15, 19 and 23. There were new WHO grade 3 or 4 astrocytomas in the donors, and these were IDH1-mutant and ATRX-lost. A word on this clone: Its specificity is unknown.

The chain employs TRBV7-8 and TRBJ1-4, with TRBD1 matching over 7 bases. The TCR sequence derives from a man aged 50 to 59 with glioma. Sequences were derived from PBMCs, sampled from a glioma patient whose treatment included an IDH1 peptide vaccine. The CDR3 nucleotides are TGTGCCAGCAGCCCTGCAGGGGGGCTTAATGAAAAACTGTTTTTT. Its protein is CASSPAGGLNEKLFF. Full variable domain (remainder filled in from reference TRBV7-8 and TRBJ1-4): GAGVSQSPRYKVAKRGQDVALRCDPISGHVSLFWYQQALGQGPEFLTYFQNEAQLDKSGLPSDRFFAERPEGSVSTLKIQRTQQEDSAVYLCASSPAGGLNEKLFFGSGTQLSVL.